The T cell receptor beta chain under discussion was sequenced for a study of cytomegalovirus exposure and HLA in healthy donors. While unrecorded immune exposures were likely, the donors were nominally healthy when sampled. Germline V lookup: CDR1 SGHRS, CDR2 YFSETQ. The CDR3 consists of 15 residues. V gave up 0 bases and J gave up 6 bases; unmatched junction bases: 5. Researchers ran the PCR with 60 Vbeta and 13 Jbeta primers. This table comes from immunoSEQ multiplex PCR, and its TCRdb copy is limited to in-frame clones, with some not included. Among 100,000 or so clones listed, 63% were seen once. Sequenced material: PBMCs. V is TRBV5-1 and J is TRBJ2-3; TRBD2 matches at 9 bases. The receptor's source is a human donor in good health. CDR3 bases: TGCGCCAGCAGCTTGGCCCGCGGGAGGGGCGATACGCAGTATTTT. Translated: CASSLARGRGDTQYF.